The present entry profiles one T cell receptor (beta chain) with its context. Its antigen is as yet unknown. This specimen comes from a study of T cell repertoires in cytomegalovirus infection. In the study overall: From public TCR beta signatures came an indication of both CMV infection and matching HLA type.

General study points: Carriage of CMV together with the relevant HLA was identifiable through cumulative public TCR beta family frequency. The ex vivo response showed dominance by HLA-C-restricted CMV-specific TCR beta clonotypes.

MiXCR, applied by TCRdb to the reads, yields one record per CDR3 protein. The sample has 510,000 or so distinct CDR3 sequences, more than 25% seen once. Sequenced input: PBMCs. The source of this sequence is a human donor in good health (CMV status not recorded). Some clones in this sample may be carry-over from other donors' samples.

DNA for the CDR3: TGTGCCAGCTCACCTAGGACGGGGGGTGACGAGCAGTACTTC. This codes for CASSPRTGGDEQYF. The V call is TRBV18, the J call TRBJ2-7; 7 bases agree with TRBD2. J was trimmed by 5 bases and V by 3 bases; bases with no gene match: 7. Germline V gene data show CDR1 as KGHSH and CDR2 as LQKENI. The CDR3 contains 14 residues.